A single sample is the source of the 32 T cell receptor beta chains below, sequenced in a study of PD-1 blockade in classical Hodgkin lymphoma. Regarding time point: cycle 4 day 1 (C4D1), after 5 to 7 weeks of nivolumab. Each patient experienced a relapse that followed autologous stem cell transplantation, and brentuximab vedotin exposure varied. Produced via immunoSEQ multiplex PCR; TCRdb's table is partial and in-frame only. The sample lists about 44,000 clones; 66% were seen once. The material sequenced was peripheral blood mononuclear cells (PBMCs), taken before the fourth cycle of nivolumab. These receptors originate from a human donor with classical Hodgkin lymphoma.

This chain links TRBV7-3 with TRBJ2-5; TRBD1 matches at 9 bases. There are 13 residues in the CDR3. V was pared by 8 bases and J by 5 bases, with 6 bases of the junction left unmatched. The germline CDR1 and CDR2 sequences are SGHTA and FQGTGA. The CDR3 is CASGTGKGETQYF. CDR3 nucleotides: TGTGCCAGCGGGACAGGGAAGGGGGAGACCCAGTACTTC. Full variable domain (outside the CDR3, taken from reference TRBV7-3 and TRBJ2-5): GAGVSQTPSNKVTEKGKYVELRCDPISGHTALYWYRQSLGQGPEFLIYFQGTGAADDSGLPNDRFFAVRPEGSVSTLKIQRTERGDSAVYLCASGTGKGETQYFGPGTRLLVL.

This clone was recorded only once. The chain employs TRBV28 and TRBJ2-1; maybe TRBD1 (5 bases). Germline assignment: CDR1 MDHEN and CDR2 SYDVKM. Trimming took off 7 bases at V and 8 bases at J, with 18 bases between the two ends. This CDR3 comprises 14 residues. The CDR3 region has the DNA TGTGCCAGCACACCCAGGGTCTCTTGGGATGAGCAGTTCTTC. Its translation: CASTPRVSWDEQFF.

The chain joins TRBV18 to TRBJ2-5, with 10 bases identical to TRBD2. Unmatched junction bases numbered 12, after V lost 3 bases and J lost 5 bases. CDR3 size: 17 residues. From germline, CDR1 is KGHSH and CDR2 LQKENI. CDR3 sequence: CASSPSAGGPPFETQYF. In DNA form, the CDR3 reads TGTGCCAGCTCACCTTCAGCGGGAGGGCCGCCGTTCGAGACCCAGTACTTC. Based on the CDR3 plus reference TRBV18 and TRBJ2-5, the full variable domain is NAGVMQNPRHLVRRRGQEARLRCSPMKGHSHVYWYRQLPEEGLKFMVYLQKENIIDESGMPKERFSAEFPKEGPSILRIQQVVRGDSAAYFCASSPSAGGPPFETQYFGPGTRLLVL.

The rearrangement joins TRBV28 to TRBJ1-6, with 7 nucleotides matching TRBD1. CDR1 is MDHEN and CDR2 is SYDVKM in the germline V gene. Losses at the gene ends were 6 bases for V and 3 bases for J; bases not matched to a gene: 11. CDR3 size: 17 residues. The CDR3 region is CASSLYYGQDYNSPLHF. The CDR3 DNA follows: TGTGCCAGCAGCCTTTACTACGGACAGGACTATAATTCACCCCTCCACTTT. Filled out from reference TRBV28 and TRBJ1-6, the complete variable domain reads DVKVTQSSRYLVKRTGEKVFLECVQDMDHENMFWYRQDPGLGLRLIYFSYDVKMKEKGDIPEGYSVSREKKERFSLILESASTNQTSMYLCASSLYYGQDYNSPLHFGNGTRLTVT.

V usage is TRBV18 and J usage is TRBJ2-1; 8 bases fit TRBD1. Trimming took 5 bases from V and 4 from J; bases not matched to a gene: 7. The CDR3 runs 15 residues. Germline V CDR1 and CDR2: KGHSH, LQKENI. CDR3 residues: CASSAQGASYNEQFF. CDR3 DNA sequence: TGTGCCAGCTCAGCGCAGGGGGCGTCTTACAATGAGCAGTTCTTC.

V usage is TRBV6-5 and J usage is TRBJ2-7, with D possibly TRBD2 on 5 matching bases. Germline values: CDR1 MNHEY, CDR2 SVGAGI. Trimming stripped 6 bases from V and 0 bases from J, with 15 bases between. There are 15 residues in the CDR3. CDR3 amino acids: CASSPEYGSSYEQYF. The DNA of the CDR3 is TGTGCCAGCAGCCCCGAGTATGGGAGCTCCTACGAGCAGTACTTC.

V gene TRBV5-6 combines with J gene TRBJ2-3, with 8 bases lining up with TRBD2. This CDR3 is 19 amino acids long. The junction had 16 bases not matched to a gene; V was cut back by 3 bases and J by 1 base. Germline-derived CDR1 and CDR2 are SGHDT and YYEEEE. The CDR3 loop reads CASSWAGGRSGARTDTQYF. Here the CDR3 DNA reads TGTGCCAGCAGCTGGGCGGGGGGAAGGAGCGGGGCCCGCACAGATACGCAGTATTTT.

This sequence joins TRBV6-5 and TRBJ2-2, with a tentative D call TRBD2 (7 bases). CDR1 is MNHEY, CDR2 SVGAGI, per germline. The germline V and J ends were trimmed by 2 bases and 7 bases, with 17 bases remaining between them. The CDR3 is 16 amino acids. Here the CDR3 reads CASSYATLGGGGELFF. As DNA, the CDR3 is TGTGCCAGCAGTTACGCGACCTTAGGGGGGGGCGGGGAGCTGTTTTTT.

V and J are TRBV10-2 and TRBJ1-3; 9 bases match TRBD1. With V trimmed by 3 bases and J by 3 bases, 3 bases remained unmatched. Germline CDR1 is WSHSY and CDR2 is SAAADI. This CDR3 spans 15 amino acids. CDR3 protein: CASSEQGAGGNTIYF. The CDR3 coding sequence is TGCGCCAGCAGTGAACAGGGGGCGGGTGGAAACACCATATATTTT.

V gene TRBV18 combines with J gene TRBJ2-7; 10 nucleotides align to TRBD1. The ends lost 6 bases at V and 1 base at J; junction bases unmatched: 3. Germline lookup yields CDR1 KGHSH and CDR2 LQKENI. The CDR3 consists of 14 residues. Written as DNA, the CDR3 is TGTGCCAGCTCGGGGGACAGGGGATCCTACGAGCAGTACTTC. Translating gives CASSGDRGSYEQYF.

V gene TRBV28 combines with J gene TRBJ1-2; no definite D call. V was cut by 5 bases and J by 0 bases, with 7 bases left in between. The CDR3 runs to 13 residues. Germline lookup yields CDR1 MDHEN and CDR2 SYDVKM. The CDR3 region has the DNA TGTGCCAGCAGTCTCCCAGCTAACTATGGCTACACCTTC. Its translation is CASSLPANYGYTF.

The rearrangement links TRBV18 to TRBJ1-5; D ambiguous. The CDR3 loop spans 15 amino acids. Germline V gene data show CDR1 as KGHSH and CDR2 as LQKENI. V shed 3 bases and J shed 0 bases, with 9 bases lying between them. CDR3 bases: TGTGCCAGCTCACCCGGCCGGGTTAGCAATCAGCCCCAGCATTTT. Translating it yields CASSPGRVSNQPQHF.

This sequence joins TRBV29-1 and TRBJ2-2; 9 bases match TRBD2. This CDR3 is built from 16 residues. V was pared by 0 bases and J by 4 bases, with 6 bases of the junction left unmatched. Per the germline V gene, CDR1 is SQVTM and CDR2 is ANQGSEA. The CDR3 here is CSVEDPSREGTGELFF. CDR3 sequence (DNA): TGCAGCGTTGAAGATCCCTCGCGGGAGGGCACCGGGGAGCTGTTTTTT.

This clone appeared a few times. The J gene is TRBJ1-5, the V gene TRBV28, with 7 bases aligning to TRBD1. With 4 bases clipped from V and 2 bases from J, the junction kept 8 bases outside the gene matches. CDR3 length: 16 amino acids. CDR1 is MDHEN, CDR2 SYDVKM, per germline. The CDR3 bases are TGTGCCAGCAGTTATCCGAACAGGGGTGGCAATCAGCCCCAGCATTTT. It yields the protein CASSYPNRGGNQPQHF.

The chain combines TRBV7-9 with TRBJ1-1, with D maybe TRBD1 (5 bases). This CDR3 has 14 amino acids. Germline V gene sequence: CDR1 SEHNR, CDR2 FQNEAQ (reference sequence). The germline V and J ends were trimmed by 5 bases and 1 base, with 11 bases remaining between them. The CDR3 sequence is CASSPYGANTEAFF. DNA for the CDR3: TGTGCCAGCAGCCCTTACGGGGCGAACACTGAAGCTTTCTTT.

The rearrangement links TRBV6-5 to TRBJ1-1, with D perhaps TRBD1 (5 bases). CDR3 size: 13 residues. Germline V gene sequence: CDR1 MNHEY, CDR2 SVGAGI. Trimming removed 6 bases from V and 1 base from J, with 9 bases in between. The CDR3 is CASRGLTNTEAFF. The CDR3 nucleotides are TGTGCCAGCAGGGGACTTACGAACACTGAAGCTTTCTTT.

The chain employs TRBV5-4 and TRBJ2-7, with D hard to call. Germline values: CDR1 SGHNT, CDR2 YYREEE (reference sequence). The CDR3 has 14 residues. V was shortened by 4 bases and J by 2 bases, with 13 bases between the two germline ends. The CDR3 DNA reads TGTGCCAGCAGCGCCCAGTCGGCTCCCTACGAGCAGTACTTC. Translation: CASSAQSAPYEQYF.

The chain links TRBV5-1 to TRBJ2-3, with a weak D call TRBD2 (5 bases). This CDR3 contains 14 residues. From germline, CDR1 is SGHRS and CDR2 YFSETQ. Trimming shortened V by 2 bases and J by 2 bases, and 9 bases separated the two germline ends. CDR3 region: CASSFEGFTDTQYF. DNA of the CDR3: TGCGCCAGCAGCTTTGAGGGTTTCACAGATACGCAGTATTTT.

This chain links TRBV2 with TRBJ2-7; D remains ambiguous. The CDR3 length is 11 residues. V was cut by 10 bases and J by 5 bases, with 12 bases left in between. Germline loops: CDR1 SNHLY, CDR2 FYNNEI. In nucleotides, the CDR3 is TGTGCCACCTTCGCTAGGAACGAGCAGTACTTC. Amino acids: CATFARNEQYF.

V is TRBV9 and J is TRBJ2-3, with D possibly being TRBD2 (7 bases). Germline assignment: CDR1 SGDLS and CDR2 YYNGEE. The ends were cut back, 0 bases at V and 5 bases at J, with 13 bases in the middle. The CDR3 consists of 15 residues. The CDR3 loop reads CASSVDGGRGDTQYF. For the CDR3, the DNA is TGTGCCAGCAGCGTAGACGGGGGGCGCGGAGATACGCAGTATTTT.

V is TRBV6-1 and J is TRBJ2-7; D perhaps matches TRBD2 (5 bases). The CDR3 loop spans 16 amino acids. Germline assignment: CDR1 MNHNS and CDR2 SASEGT. Trimming pared 2 bases from V and 0 bases from J, leaving 14 bases between. The CDR3 DNA reads TGTGCCAGCAGTGAAATGAGTACTAGGAGCTCCTACGAGCAGTACTTC. Protein sequence: CASSEMSTRSSYEQYF.

The rearrangement uses TRBV5-4 and TRBJ2-5, with a weak D call TRBD1 (6 bases). The CDR3 runs 16 residues. The germline gives CDR1 SGHNT, CDR2 YYREEE (reference sequence). Deletions cut 4 bases from V and 1 base from J, with 17 bases between. Here the CDR3 reads CASSQIPGHLQETQYF. The CDR3 nucleotides are TGTGCCAGCAGCCAAATTCCGGGACACCTCCAAGAGACCCAGTACTTC.

This chain connects TRBV5-1 to TRBJ2-3; maybe TRBD2 (6 bases). Germline CDR1 reads SGHRS; CDR2 reads YFSETQ. V shed 0 bases and J shed 2 bases, with 19 bases lying between them. This CDR3 is 18 amino acids long. This CDR3 reads CASSLALRSSDYTDTQYF. The CDR3 DNA reads TGCGCCAGCAGCTTGGCCCTTCGGTCTAGCGACTACACAGATACGCAGTATTTT.

This clone was observed a handful of times. The rearrangement joins TRBV6-5 to TRBJ2-1; TRBD2 matches 7 bases. Germline V gives CDR1 MNHEY, CDR2 SVGAGI. This CDR3 has 15 residues. V trimming: 8 bases; J trimming: 5 bases; junction bases outside the gene matches: 12. Here the CDR3 reads CASGVGGRGDNEQFF. In DNA, the CDR3 is TGTGCCAGCGGGGTGGGCGGGAGAGGCGACAATGAGCAGTTCTTC.

The chain carries TRBV2 and TRBJ1-1; 8 bases fit TRBD1. The CDR3 sequence is 13 residues long. CDR1 SNHLY and CDR2 FYNNEI come from the germline V gene. After removal of 6 bases from V and 3 bases from J, the junction contained 3 bases not matched to a gene. The CDR3 DNA is TGTGCCAGCAGCTCACAGGGGGACACTGAAGCTTTCTTT. Residues: CASSSQGDTEAFF.

The rearrangement uses TRBV30 and TRBJ2-1; 7 bases fit TRBD2. V lost 2 bases, J lost 0 bases, and 7 bases stayed unmatched. Germline values: CDR1 GTSNPN, CDR2 SVGIG (reference sequence). The CDR3 runs to 16 residues. In nucleotides, the CDR3 is TGTGCCTGGAGTAACGGGAGGCCGAGCTCCTACAATGAGCAGTTCTTC. It yields the protein CAWSNGRPSSYNEQFF.

The chain carries TRBV5-6 and TRBJ2-1, with TRBD1 matching over 10 bases. J lost 0 bases, V lost 4 bases, and 4 bases had no gene match. From germline, CDR1 is SGHDT and CDR2 YYEEEE. The CDR3 contains 16 residues. CDR3 nucleotides: TGTGCCAGCAGCCGGGACAGGGGAAGCTCCTACAATGAGCAGTTCTTC. Its protein is CASSRDRGSSYNEQFF.

The J gene is TRBJ1-2, the V gene TRBV28; 10 bases line up with TRBD1. J lost 0 bases, V lost 6 bases, and 4 bases had no gene match. This CDR3 has 15 amino acids. CDR1 MDHEN and CDR2 SYDVKM come from the germline V gene. This chain's CDR3 is CASSGTGAANYGYTF. CDR3 DNA sequence: TGTGCCAGCAGCGGGACAGGGGCCGCTAACTATGGCTACACCTTC.

The chain has TRBV28 and TRBJ2-3; D could derive from TRBD1 or TRBD2 (5 bases each). Looked up from germline, CDR1 is MDHEN and CDR2 is SYDVKM. V gave up 0 bases and J gave up 3 bases, with 10 bases separating them. The CDR3 runs 15 residues. The CDR3 nucleotides read TGTGCCAGCAGTTTATGGAGGGGACCGACAGATACGCAGTATTTT. Translating gives CASSLWRGPTDTQYF.

This chain joins TRBV5-5 and TRBJ1-2; no firm D call. CDR3 size: 13 residues. From germline, CDR1 is SGHKS and CDR2 YYEKEE (reference sequence). The V and J ends lost 4 bases and 4 bases respectively, with 11 bases between them. DNA for the CDR3: TGTGCCAGCAGCCCGGGTCCCCCCTATGGCTACACCTTC. It specifies CASSPGPPYGYTF.

The gene calls are TRBV4-1 and TRBJ1-2; possibly TRBD1 for D (5 bases). V was pared by 1 base and J by 4 bases, with 16 bases between. The CDR3 runs 16 residues. Per the germline V gene, CDR1 is MGHRA and CDR2 is YSYEKL. Here the CDR3 DNA reads TGCGCCAGCAGCCAAGTCCTTGCGGGGGAACCCTATGGCTACACCTTC. Translating it yields CASSQVLAGEPYGYTF.

This clone was found a few times. The CDR3 is CASSLGPSHTEAFF. The CDR3 bases are TGCGCCAGCAGCCTTGGACCGTCGCACACTGAAGCTTTCTTT. The gene calls are TRBV5-1 and TRBJ1-1; D is unclear. Germline assignment: CDR1 SGHRS and CDR2 YFSETQ. The V end was cut by 4 bases, the J end by 3 bases, with 13 bases between. CDR3 size: 14 residues.